The entry below describes one T cell receptor beta chain. Using genomic DNA as the template, TCR beta VDJ and CDR3 profiling was carried out. TCRdb reanalysed the reads using MiXCR and keeps one entry per CDR3 protein. The profile shows approximately 170,000 distinct CDR3 sequences, about 64% of them singletons. This specimen comes from a study of CD8+CD57+ T cells in acquired aplastic anemia. This CDR3 contains 15 residues. The V gene lost 5 bases and the J gene lost 3 bases, with 16 bases spanning the gap. Germline assignment: CDR1 SGHTA and CDR2 FQGNSA. The chain links TRBV7-2 to TRBJ1-1, with D hard to call. Sample: sorted CD4+, CD8+, or CD8+CD57+ T cells (not recorded which) from PBMCs. The clonotype comes from a human donor in good health. CDR3 nucleotide sequence: TGTGCCAGCAGCCCTGGAGGCAGGAGGGACACTGAAGCTTTCTTT. Translation gives CASSPGGRRDTEAFF.